The present T cell receptor beta chain was sequenced within a study (dated by TCRdb to about 2015). For context, the study as a whole: Whether tumor-infiltrating Tregs in breast cancer are recruited from blood Tregs or converted in situ from other CD4+ T cell subsets was tested. Summary of the overall study and its limitations: The TCR alpha and beta sequences of tumor-infiltrating Tregs showed the greatest overlap with tumor naive CD4+ T cells, followed by blood naive CD4+ T cells. Validation in the larger cohort was restricted to a single TCR beta V-J rearrangement rather than whole repertoires. Tumor memory CD4+ T cell TCR gene usage was found to cluster with blood and lymph node memory CD4+ cells and with lymph node naive CD4+ cells.

Full-length TCR variable regions were amplified by 5' RACE PCR using constant-region reverse primers, and then by semi-nested PCR using Nested Universal Primer A. Using the ReliaPrep RNA Cell Miniprep System, total RNA was extracted, and the SMARTer RACE 5'/3' Kit was then used to reverse transcribe the RNA into 5'RACE-ready cDNA. Multiplex adaptors were used to barcode full-length TCR alpha and beta libraries, and the barcoded libraries were sequenced on an Illumina MiSeq. Per the original workflow: For each of nine subset-tissue groups, sequencing data from the five patients were pooled, and the groups were then compared using unsupervised clustering of TCR gene usage. The Morisita-Horn index, with shared sequences weighted by their contribution to each repertoire, was used to calculate repertoire similarity. The public reads were reprocessed in TCRdb via fastp at Q25 and MiXCR, keeping in-frame beta chains. Duplicate CDR3 protein sequences are folded into a single record with the most common DNA and genes. TCRdb, rather than the study authors, made the V and J calls. For this sample there are roughly 45,000 distinct CDR3 sequences; approximately 22% appear just once. About 3.8% of the sample is held by the ten biggest clonotypes.

In the germline V gene, CDR1 corresponds to WSHSY and CDR2 to SAAADI. From the cysteine up to the phenylalanine, the CDR3 has a length of 13 residues. CDR3 DNA is the only sequence kept; it has 39 bases, read in frame from the first base. The junction carries 13 bases between V and J, which are trimmed by 7 bases and 4 bases respectively. Cells that were CD4+CD25+CD127-/low were isolated as Tregs. Tregs, naive and memory CD4+ T cells from tumor, blood and ipsilateral draining lymph nodes of a few breast cancer patients underwent full-length TCR alpha and beta sequencing. Mononuclear cells from lymph nodes or 40 to 60 ml of peripheral blood were isolated by Ficoll density gradient centrifugation. A purity exceeding 90% was confirmed by FACS for the sorted cell populations. Regarding this clonotype: Its binding antigen is unknown. Base quality data are lacking; no much larger clone is found one base away.

Recombination connected TRBV10-2 to TRBJ1-2; TRBD1 is possibly the D segment (5 matching bases). This clonotype was obtained from a female donor with breast cancer. Sequenced: Tregs sorted from blood. The CDR3 protein is CASTRDGSYGYTF. The bases are TGCGCCAGCACCCGGGACGGGTCCTATGGCTACACCTTC.